The TCR beta chain under discussion was sequenced for a study of identical twins. Study-wide findings and caveats: Clonotypes of the beta chain that were abundant in cord blood carried fewer insertions (memory repertoires showed none). Models, which agreed with sharing between unrelated individuals, nonetheless underestimated the out-of-frame TCR alpha sharing seen in monozygotic twins.

A note on this clonotype: Its target is not known.

Germline CDR1 is LGHDT and CDR2 is YNNKEL (reference sequence). Between the trimmed V and J ends, which lost 4 bases and 3 bases, there was a span of 13 bases. CDR3 length equals 14 residues. Carrying unique molecular identifiers, the cDNA also gained a universal primer site through template switching. TCRdb itself ran the 5' RACE reads through MiXCR, one entry per CDR3 protein. The sample consists of approximately 500,000 distinct CDR3 sequences, roughly 15% of them appearing once. These records were also assigned to another study, of yellow fever vaccine responses in identical twins.

The sequenced material came from CD4+ T cells sorted from blood. The chain uses TRBV3-1 and TRBJ2-7, with D perhaps assigned TRBD1 or TRBD2 (5 bases each). The sequence came from a woman between 18 and 29 years old in good health. The DNA of the CDR3 is TGTGCCAGCAGCCCGGGTGGGGGTCACTACGAGCAGTACGTC. Its protein is CASSPGGGHYEQYV.